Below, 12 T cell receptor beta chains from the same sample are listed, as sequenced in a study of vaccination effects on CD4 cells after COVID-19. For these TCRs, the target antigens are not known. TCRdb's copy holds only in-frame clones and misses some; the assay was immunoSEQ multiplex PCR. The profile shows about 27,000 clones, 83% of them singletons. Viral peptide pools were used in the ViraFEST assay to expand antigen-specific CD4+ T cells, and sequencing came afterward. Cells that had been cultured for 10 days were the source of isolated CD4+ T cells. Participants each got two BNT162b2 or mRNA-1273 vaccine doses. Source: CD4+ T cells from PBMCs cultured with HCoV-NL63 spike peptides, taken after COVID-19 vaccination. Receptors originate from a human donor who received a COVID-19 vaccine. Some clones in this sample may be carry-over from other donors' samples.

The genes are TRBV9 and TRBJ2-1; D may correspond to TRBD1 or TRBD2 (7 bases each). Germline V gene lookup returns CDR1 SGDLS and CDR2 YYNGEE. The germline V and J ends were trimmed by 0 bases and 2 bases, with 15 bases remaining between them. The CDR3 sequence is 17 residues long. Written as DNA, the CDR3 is TGTGCCAGCAGCGTAGGGGCAGGGGGGGGCCCCTACAATGAGCAGTTCTTC. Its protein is CASSVGAGGGPYNEQFF.

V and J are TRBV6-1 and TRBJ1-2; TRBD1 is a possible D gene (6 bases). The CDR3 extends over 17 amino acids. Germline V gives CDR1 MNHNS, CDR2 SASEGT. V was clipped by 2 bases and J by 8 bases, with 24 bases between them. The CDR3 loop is CASSERWWGHQKEGYTF. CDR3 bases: TGTGCCAGCAGTGAAAGGTGGTGGGGACACCAAAAGGAGGGCTACACCTTC.

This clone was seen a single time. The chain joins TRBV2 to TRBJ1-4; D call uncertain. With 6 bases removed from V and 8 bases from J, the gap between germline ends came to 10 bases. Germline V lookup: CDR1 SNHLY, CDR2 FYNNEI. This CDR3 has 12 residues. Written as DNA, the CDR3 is TGTGCCAGCAGCCCCGTAGACGAAAAACTGTTTTTT. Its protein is CASSPVDEKLFF.

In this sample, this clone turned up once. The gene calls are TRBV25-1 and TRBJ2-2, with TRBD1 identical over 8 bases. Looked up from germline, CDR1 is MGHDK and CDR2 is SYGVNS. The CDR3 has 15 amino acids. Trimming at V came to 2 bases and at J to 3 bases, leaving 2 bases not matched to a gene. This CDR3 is CASSEQGAYTGELFF. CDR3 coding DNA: TGTGCCAGCAGTGAACAGGGGGCTTACACCGGGGAGCTGTTTTTT.

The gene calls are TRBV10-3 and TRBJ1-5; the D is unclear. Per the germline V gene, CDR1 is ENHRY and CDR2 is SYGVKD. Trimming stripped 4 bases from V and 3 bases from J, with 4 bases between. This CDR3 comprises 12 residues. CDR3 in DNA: TGTGCCATCAGTGGGACCAATCAGCCCCAGCATTTT. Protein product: CAISGTNQPQHF.

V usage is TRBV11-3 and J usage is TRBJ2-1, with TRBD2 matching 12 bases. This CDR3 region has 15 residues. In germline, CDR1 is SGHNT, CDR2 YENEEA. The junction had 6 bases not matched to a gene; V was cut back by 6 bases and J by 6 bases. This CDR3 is CASSSGTSGLNEQFF. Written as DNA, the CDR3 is TGTGCCAGCAGTTCCGGGACTAGCGGGCTCAATGAGCAGTTCTTC.

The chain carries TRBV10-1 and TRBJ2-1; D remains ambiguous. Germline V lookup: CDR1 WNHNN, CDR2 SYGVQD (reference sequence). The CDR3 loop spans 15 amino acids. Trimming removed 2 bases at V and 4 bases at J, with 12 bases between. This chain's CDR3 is CASSEDGNGYNEQFF. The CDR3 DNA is TGCGCCAGCAGTGAGGATGGTAATGGGTACAATGAGCAGTTCTTC.

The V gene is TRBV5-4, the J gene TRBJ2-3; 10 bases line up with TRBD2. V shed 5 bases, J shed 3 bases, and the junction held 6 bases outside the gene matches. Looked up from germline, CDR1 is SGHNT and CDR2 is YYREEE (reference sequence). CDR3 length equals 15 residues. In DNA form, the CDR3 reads TGTGCCAGCAGGTCAGCGGGGGGGAGGACAGATACGCAGTATTTT. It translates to CASRSAGGRTDTQYF.

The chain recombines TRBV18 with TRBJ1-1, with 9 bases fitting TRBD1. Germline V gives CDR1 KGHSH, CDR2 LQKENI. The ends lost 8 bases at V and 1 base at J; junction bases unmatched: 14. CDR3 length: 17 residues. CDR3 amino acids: CASRSGLTGGRNTEAFF. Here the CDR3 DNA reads TGTGCCAGCCGAAGCGGGCTAACAGGGGGCCGGAACACTGAAGCTTTCTTT.

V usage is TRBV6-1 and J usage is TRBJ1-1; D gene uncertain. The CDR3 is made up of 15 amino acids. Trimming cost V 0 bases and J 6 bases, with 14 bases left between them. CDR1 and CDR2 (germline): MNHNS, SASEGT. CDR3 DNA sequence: TGTGCCAGCAGTGAAGCCTCGGCGGGGAGGCCTGAAGCTTTCTTT. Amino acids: CASSEASAGRPEAFF.

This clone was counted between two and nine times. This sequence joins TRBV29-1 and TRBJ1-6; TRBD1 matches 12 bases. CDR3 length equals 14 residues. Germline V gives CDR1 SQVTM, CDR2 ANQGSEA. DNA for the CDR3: TGCACCAGTTCCGGGGACAGGGGGCGTTCACCCCTCCACTTT. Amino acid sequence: CTSSGDRGRSPLHF.

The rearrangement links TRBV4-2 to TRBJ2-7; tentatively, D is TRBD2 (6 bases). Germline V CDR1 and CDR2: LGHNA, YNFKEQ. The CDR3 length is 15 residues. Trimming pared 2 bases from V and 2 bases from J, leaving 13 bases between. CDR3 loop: CASSQYAGGTYEQYV. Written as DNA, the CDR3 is TGTGCCAGCAGCCAATACGCGGGCGGGACCTACGAGCAGTACGTC.